A selection of T cell receptor beta chains follows, all from one sample in a study of T cells after yellow fever vaccination. TCRdb redid the calling of the 5' RACE reads with MiXCR, one entry per CDR3 protein. The sample carries under 600,000 distinct CDR3 sequences, 13% recorded once. The material sequenced was PBMCs, taken on the day of the yellow fever booster vaccination. The receptors stem from a man aged 30-40 years who received the YFV17D yellow fever vaccine. The CDR3 runs from the conserved cysteine through the conserved F or W. Fields, in order: D gene, V gene, clone size, J gene, CDR3 protein, CDR3 DNA. The D gene is left open where the match is weak. Size is omitted from some rows. Given values are once, few, many or a class for expanded clones.

D: TRBD2
V: TRBV20-1
size: few
J: TRBJ2-1
CDR3: CSALAGYNEQFF
DNA: TGCAGTGCGCTAGCGGGGTACAATGAGCAGTTCTTC

D: -
V: TRBV14
size: few
J: TRBJ2-7
CDR3: CASSQEFRDHIYEQYF
DNA: TGTGCCAGCAGCCAAGAGTTCAGGGACCATATCTACGAGCAGTACTTC

D: -
V: TRBV23-1
size: -
J: TRBJ2-3
CDR3: CASRPTVAGSTDTQYF
DNA: TGCGCCAGCAGACCCACGGTCGCGGGTAGCACAGATACGCAGTATTTT

D: -
V: TRBV11-2
size: few
J: TRBJ2-7
CDR3: CASSILQGPYEQYF
DNA: TGTGCCAGCAGCATCCTTCAGGGCCCCTACGAGCAGTACTTC

D: -
V: TRBV6-2/TRBV6-3
size: many
J: TRBJ2-1
CDR3: CASSPIGSYNEQFF
DNA: TGTGCCAGCAGCCCAATTGGTTCCTACAATGAGCAGTTCTTC

D: -
V: TRBV5-6
size: -
J: TRBJ2-7
CDR3: CASSLGPGGLREQYF
DNA: TGTGCCAGCAGCTTGGGGCCCGGGGGCTTACGCGAGCAGTACTTC

D: -
V: TRBV7-2
size: -
J: TRBJ1-3
CDR3: CASSLMEAVSGNTIYF
DNA: TGTGCCAGCAGCCTAATGGAGGCAGTCTCTGGAAACACCATATATTTT

D: -
V: TRBV20-1
size: -
J: TRBJ2-3
CDR3: CSARDAGSAYTDTQYF
DNA: TGCAGTGCTAGAGATGCGGGATCGGCTTACACAGATACGCAGTATTTT

D: TRBD1
V: TRBV4-3
size: -
J: TRBJ1-4
CDR3: CASSQAQGESNEKLFF
DNA: TGCGCCAGCAGCCAAGCCCAGGGGGAATCTAATGAAAAACTGTTTTTT

D: TRBD1
V: TRBV15
size: -
J: TRBJ2-2
CDR3: CATRTGSGELFF
DNA: TGTGCCACCCGGACAGGGTCCGGGGAGCTGTTTTTT

D: TRBD1
V: TRBV20-1
size: -
J: TRBJ2-7
CDR3: CSARESGQGFYEQYF
DNA: TGCAGTGCTAGAGAATCGGGACAGGGCTTCTACGAGCAGTACTTC

D: -
V: TRBV7-2
size: few
J: TRBJ1-2
CDR3: CASSLEVPGGYTF
DNA: TGTGCCAGCAGCTTAGAAGTTCCGGGTGGCTACACCTTC

D: TRBD2
V: TRBV7-3
size: many
J: TRBJ2-1
CDR3: CASSLGPSGALNEQFF
DNA: TGTGCCAGCAGCTTGGGACCTAGCGGGGCCCTCAATGAGCAGTTCTTC

D: TRBD2
V: TRBV3-1
size: many
J: TRBJ2-7
CDR3: CASSQHKLAGGDEQYF
DNA: TGTGCCAGCAGCCAACACAAACTAGCGGGAGGCGACGAGCAGTACTTC

D: TRBD2
V: TRBV7-9
size: few
J: TRBJ2-7
CDR3: CASSLAGGPLYEQYF
DNA: TGTGCCAGCAGCCTGGCGGGAGGGCCCCTCTACGAGCAGTACTTC

D: TRBD2
V: TRBV4-3
size: many
J: TRBJ2-1
CDR3: CASSHDTFSGSYEQFF
DNA: TGCGCCAGCAGCCATGATACTTTTAGCGGGAGCTATGAGCAGTTCTTC

D: TRBD2
V: TRBV20-1
size: -
J: TRBJ2-3
CDR3: CSARDEIAGGGDTQYF
DNA: TGCAGTGCTAGAGATGAGATAGCGGGAGGCGGGGATACGCAGTATTTT

D: -
V: TRBV29-1
size: -
J: TRBJ2-3
CDR3: CSVEDETGRPDTQYF
DNA: TGCAGCGTTGAAGACGAGACAGGGAGGCCAGATACGCAGTATTTT

D: -
V: TRBV10-3
size: few
J: TRBJ2-3
CDR3: CAIGYKDTQYF
DNA: TGTGCCATCGGGTACAAAGATACGCAGTATTTT

D: -
V: TRBV6-1
size: few
J: TRBJ1-5
CDR3: CASSPRQVDNQPQHF
DNA: TGTGCCAGCAGCCCCCGACAGGTCGACAATCAGCCCCAGCATTTT

D: -
V: TRBV5-1
size: -
J: TRBJ2-2
CDR3: CASNKGNTGELFF
DNA: TGCGCCAGCAACAAGGGGAACACCGGGGAGCTGTTTTTT

D: -
V: TRBV20-1
size: -
J: TRBJ2-1
CDR3: CSPVRGFDEQFF
DNA: TGCAGTCCTGTTCGTGGTTTTGATGAGCAGTTCTTC

D: -
V: TRBV5-1
size: -
J: TRBJ1-5
CDR3: CASSSGTNNQPQHF
DNA: TGCGCCAGCAGCTCAGGGACCAATAATCAGCCCCAGCATTTT

D: TRBD2
V: TRBV20-1
size: -
J: TRBJ2-7
CDR3: CSARVISSGTYEQYF
DNA: TGCAGTGCTAGGGTGATCTCTAGCGGCACCTACGAGCAGTACTTC

D: -
V: TRBV7-2
size: many
J: TRBJ2-7
CDR3: CASSLGGRNYEQYF
DNA: TGTGCCAGCAGCTTGGGGGGGCGGAACTACGAGCAGTACTTC

D: -
V: TRBV20-1
size: -
J: TRBJ2-5
CDR3: CSARDYNGASRETQYF
DNA: TGCAGTGCTAGAGATTATAACGGGGCCTCCCGGGAGACCCAGTACTTC